This TCR beta chain was retrieved from a study of blood T cell repertoires in COVID-19. For the study at large: The analysed material was cDNA or gDNA that came from T cells, B-cell-depleted T cells, or PBMCs.

This CDR3 is 13 amino acids long. From germline, CDR1 is SNHLY and CDR2 FYNNEI. J gave up 14 bases and V 7 bases, and 14 bases lay outside the gene matches. Those who participated ranged in age from roughly 18 to 89 years and resided in about two dozen US areas. Participants were placed into cohorts based on the clinical history they reported. Here immunoSEQ multiplex PCR was the method, and the copy in TCRdb shows in-frame clones only, minus some. The repertoire consists of some 150,000 clones, with roughly 87% occurring once and the leading ten covering 0.95% to 1.5%. The sequence was obtained from a human donor with acute COVID-19. The donor label of this sample is uncertain. The rearrangement links TRBV2 to TRBJ1-2; 9 bases are a match to TRBD1. Input material: PBMCs or T cells enriched from blood (not recorded which). The CDR3 bases are TGTGCCAGCACCGCTATGGGACAGGGCCCAAGGACCTTC. It translates to CASTAMGQGPRTF.